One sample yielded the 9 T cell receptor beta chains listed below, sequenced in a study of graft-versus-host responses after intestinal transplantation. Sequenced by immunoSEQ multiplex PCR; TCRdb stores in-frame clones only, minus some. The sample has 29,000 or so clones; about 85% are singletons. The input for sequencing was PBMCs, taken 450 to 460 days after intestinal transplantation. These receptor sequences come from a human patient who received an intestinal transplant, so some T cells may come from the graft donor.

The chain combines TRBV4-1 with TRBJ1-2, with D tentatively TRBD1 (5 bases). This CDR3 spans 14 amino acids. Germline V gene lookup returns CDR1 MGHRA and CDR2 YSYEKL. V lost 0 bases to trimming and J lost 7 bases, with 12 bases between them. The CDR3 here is CASSQDVRAGGYTF. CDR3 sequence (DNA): TGCGCCAGCAGCCAAGATGTCAGGGCGGGTGGCTACACCTTC.

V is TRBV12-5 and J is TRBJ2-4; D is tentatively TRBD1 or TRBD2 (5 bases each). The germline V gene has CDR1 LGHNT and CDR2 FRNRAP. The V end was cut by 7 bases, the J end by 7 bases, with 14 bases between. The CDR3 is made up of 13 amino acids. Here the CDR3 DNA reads TGTGCTAGTGAAAGGGGCAGGGAGAACATTCAGTACTTC. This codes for CASERGRENIQYF.

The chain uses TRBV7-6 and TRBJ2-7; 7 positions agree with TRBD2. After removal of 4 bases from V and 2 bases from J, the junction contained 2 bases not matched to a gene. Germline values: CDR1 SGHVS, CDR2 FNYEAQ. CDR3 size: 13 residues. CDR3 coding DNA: TGTGCCAGCAGCTCTAGCGGCCCCTACGAGCAGTACTTC. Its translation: CASSSSGPYEQYF.

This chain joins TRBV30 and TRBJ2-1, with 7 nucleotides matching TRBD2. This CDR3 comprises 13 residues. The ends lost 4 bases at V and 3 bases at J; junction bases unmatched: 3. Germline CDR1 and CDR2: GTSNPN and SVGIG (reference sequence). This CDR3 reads CAWTGGNYNEQFF. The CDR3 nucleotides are TGTGCCTGGACGGGGGGAAACTACAATGAGCAGTTCTTC.

The CDR3 reads CASSQGSGSNEQFF. The CDR3 DNA reads as TGCGCCAGCAGCCAGGGGAGCGGCTCCAATGAGCAGTTCTTC. The chain carries TRBV4-1 and TRBJ2-1, with D possibly being TRBD2 (5 bases). CDR1 is MGHRA and CDR2 is YSYEKL in the germline V gene. The CDR3 extends over 14 amino acids. Trimming took 3 bases from V and 6 from J, leaving 12 bases between them.

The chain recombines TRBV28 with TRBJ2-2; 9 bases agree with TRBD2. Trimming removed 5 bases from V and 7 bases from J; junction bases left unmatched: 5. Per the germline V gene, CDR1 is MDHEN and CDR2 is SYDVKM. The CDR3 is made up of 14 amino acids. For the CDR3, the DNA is TGTGCCAGCAGTGCGACTAGCGGTGGCGGGGAGCTGTTTTTT. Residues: CASSATSGGGELFF.

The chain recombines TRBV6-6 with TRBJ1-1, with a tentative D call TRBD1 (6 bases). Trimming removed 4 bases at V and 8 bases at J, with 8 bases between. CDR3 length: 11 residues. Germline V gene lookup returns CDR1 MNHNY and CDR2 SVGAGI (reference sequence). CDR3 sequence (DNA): TGTGCCAGCAGTTCGGACAGCGAAGCTTTCTTT. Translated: CASSSDSEAFF.

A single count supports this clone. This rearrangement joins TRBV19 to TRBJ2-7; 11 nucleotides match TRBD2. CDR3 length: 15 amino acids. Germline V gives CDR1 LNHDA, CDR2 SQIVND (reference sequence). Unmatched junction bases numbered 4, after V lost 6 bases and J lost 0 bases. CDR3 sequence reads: CASSPGTSGSYEQYF. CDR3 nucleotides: TGTGCCAGTAGCCCCGGGACTAGCGGCTCCTACGAGCAGTACTTC.

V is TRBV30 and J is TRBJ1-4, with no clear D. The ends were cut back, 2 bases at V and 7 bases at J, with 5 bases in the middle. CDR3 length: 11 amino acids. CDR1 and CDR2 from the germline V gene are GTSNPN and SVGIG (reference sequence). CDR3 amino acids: CAWSWGEKLFF. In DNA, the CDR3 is TGTGCCTGGAGTTGGGGTGAAAAACTGTTTTTT. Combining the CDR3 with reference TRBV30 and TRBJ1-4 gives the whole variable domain SQTIHQWPATLVQPVGSPLSLECTVEGTSNPNLYWYRQAAGRGLQLLFYSVGIGQISSEVPQNLSASRPQDRQFILSSKKLLLSDSGFYLCAWSWGEKLFFGSGTQLSVL.